These 17 T cell receptor beta chains came from one sample sequenced in a study of response to subunit inactivated influenza vaccine. Using its own MiXCR run on the RT-PCR reads, TCRdb lists one record per CDR3 protein. The data show 750,000 to 850,000 distinct CDR3 sequences, about a fifth seen once. The material was PBMCs from blood, obtained 5 to 6 days after vaccination. The source of these receptors is a man aged 50-60 years who received an inactivated influenza vaccine.

This clonotype was recorded a few times. This chain joins TRBV14 and TRBJ2-3, with 10 bases identical to TRBD2. This CDR3 spans 17 amino acids. Germline loops: CDR1 SGHDN, CDR2 FVKESK. The ends lost 0 bases at V and 5 bases at J; junction bases unmatched: 8. In nucleotides, the CDR3 is TGTGCCAGCAGCCAAGATCCGAGCGGGAGGGCCCGAGATACGCAGTATTTT. Translating gives CASSQDPSGRARDTQYF.

The genes are TRBV6-2 or TRBV6-3 and TRBJ2-1, with D perhaps matching TRBD1 (6 bases). Germline-derived CDR1 and CDR2 are MNHEY and SVGEGT. The length of the CDR3 is 16 residues. Trimming took off 2 bases at V and 3 bases at J, with 14 bases between the two ends. The CDR3 nucleotides read TGTGCCAGCAGTTACGGGGGCACACCCCTCTACAATGAGCAGTTCTTC. Its protein product is CASSYGGTPLYNEQFF.

This clonotype was detected only a few times. The chain carries TRBV14 and TRBJ2-3, with D perhaps TRBD1 or TRBD2 (5 bases each). Trimming removed 4 bases at V and 0 bases at J, with 14 bases between. CDR1 is SGHDN and CDR2 is FVKESK in the germline V gene. This CDR3 is built from 16 residues. CDR3 DNA: TGTGCCAGCAGCCTCCTCGCCTGGGGGAGCACAGATACGCAGTATTTT. Translated, it gives CASSLLAWGSTDTQYF.

CDR3 DNA: TGTGCCAGCAGACCAAGGACAGACCTTTCACCCCTCCACTTT. Translating it yields CASRPRTDLSPLHF. The chain combines TRBV7-9 with TRBJ1-6; D might be TRBD1 (6 bases). Per germline, CDR1 SEHNR and CDR2 FQNEAQ (reference sequence). The CDR3 runs 14 residues. Between the trimmed V and J ends, which lost 6 bases and 9 bases, there was a span of 15 bases. The full variable domain, its missing parts supplied by reference TRBV7-9 and TRBJ1-6, is DTGVSQNPRHKITKRGQNVTFRCDPISEHNRLYWYRQTLGQGPEFLTYFQNEAQLEKSRLLSDRFSAERPKGSFSTLEIQRTEQGDSAMYLCASRPRTDLSPLHFGNGTRLTVT.

This clonotype was found a few times. The rearrangement links TRBV20-1 to TRBJ2-3, with 15 nucleotides matching TRBD2. CDR1 DFQATT and CDR2 SNEGSKA come from the germline V gene (reference sequence). Trimming took 3 bases from V and 0 from J; bases not matched to a gene: 7. The CDR3 has 18 residues. The CDR3: CSASGTSGGTLSTDTQYF. DNA of the CDR3: TGCAGTGCTAGCGGGACTAGCGGGGGGACCCTAAGCACAGATACGCAGTATTTT.

This clonotype was picked up a small number of times. This chain joins TRBV15 and TRBJ1-1; 7 bases align to TRBD1. The germline V gene encodes CDR1 LNHNV and CDR2 YYDKDF (reference sequence). V lost 1 base and J lost 6; bases outside the gene matches: 8. The CDR3 is 15 residues long. CDR3 sequence reads: CATSRARQGVAEAFF. The DNA for the CDR3 is TGTGCCACCAGCAGAGCCCGACAGGGCGTCGCTGAAGCTTTCTTT.

This clonotype has only a few counts. The V gene is TRBV7-3, the J gene TRBJ2-3; D unclear. Deletions cut 1 base from V and 2 bases from J, with 7 bases between. This CDR3 spans 14 amino acids. Germline V gene data show CDR1 as SGHTA and CDR2 as FQGTGA. The chain's CDR3 is CASSLMLLTDTQYF. The CDR3 DNA follows: TGTGCCAGCAGCTTAATGCTCCTCACAGATACGCAGTATTTT. Based on the CDR3 plus reference TRBV7-3 and TRBJ2-3, the full variable domain is GAGVSQTPSNKVTEKGKYVELRCDPISGHTALYWYRQSLGQGPEFLIYFQGTGAADDSGLPNDRFFAVRPEGSVSTLKIQRTERGDSAVYLCASSLMLLTDTQYFGPGTRLTVL.

The sample holds a few counts of this clonotype. This chain uses TRBV12-3 or TRBV12-4 with TRBJ1-2; D is perhaps TRBD1 (6 bases). The CDR3 length is 12 residues. The V and J ends lost 6 bases and 4 bases respectively, with 9 bases between them. This CDR3 is CASSRDTYGYTF. The CDR3 nucleotides read TGTGCCAGCAGCCGGGACACCTATGGCTACACCTTC.

J is TRBJ2-1 and V is TRBV6-5, with TRBD2 matching over 9 bases. Germline V gives CDR1 MNHEY, CDR2 SVGAGI. The CDR3 runs 18 residues. The ends lost 3 bases at V and 5 bases at J; junction bases unmatched: 14. CDR3 region: CASSYNLAGTDRHNEQFF. As DNA, the CDR3 is TGTGCCAGCAGTTATAACCTAGCGGGGACTGACCGACACAATGAGCAGTTCTTC.

This clonotype has a count of ten or more. The chain is built from TRBV12-3 or TRBV12-4 and TRBJ2-1; TRBD2 matches at 7 bases. Trimming at V came to 6 bases and at J to 4 bases, leaving 6 bases not matched to a gene. The CDR3 has 14 amino acids. This CDR3 is CASSRGGPYNEQFF. CDR3 in DNA: TGTGCCAGCAGCCGCGGGGGACCTTACAATGAGCAGTTCTTC.

The rearrangement uses TRBV9 and TRBJ2-1, with 11 nucleotides matching TRBD2. CDR3 length equals 16 residues. CDR1 is SGDLS, CDR2 YYNGEE, per germline. Trimming took 3 bases from V and 6 from J; bases not matched to a gene: 8. The CDR3 reads CASSAKGLAVVNEQFF. Written as DNA, the CDR3 is TGTGCCAGCAGCGCGAAGGGACTAGCGGTGGTCAATGAGCAGTTCTTC.

The chain links TRBV7-9 to TRBJ1-1; D may be TRBD1 (6 bases). The CDR3 is 13 amino acids. The ends were cut back, 7 bases at V and 4 bases at J, with 13 bases in the middle. Germline V lookup: CDR1 SEHNR, CDR2 FQNEAQ (reference sequence). CDR3 sequence (DNA): TGTGCCAGCACCAAACAGGGTGGCACTGAAGCTTTCTTT. Its translation: CASTKQGGTEAFF.

The rearrangement links TRBV7-2 to TRBJ2-3; D unclear. The CDR3 spans 13 residues. The V end was cut by 4 bases, the J end by 6 bases, with 11 bases between. Germline CDR1 and CDR2: SGHTA and FQGNSA. Here the CDR3 reads CASSYQARDTQYF. The CDR3 DNA sequence: TGTGCCAGCAGCTACCAGGCCCGCGATACGCAGTATTTT.

In its sample, this clonotype was seen a few times. The V and J genes are TRBV7-2 and TRBJ2-7; D possibly corresponds to TRBD1 (7 bases). Germline CDR1 SGHTA, CDR2 FQGNSA. The CDR3 has 14 residues. V was trimmed by 2 bases and J by 4 bases, leaving 12 bases between them. In DNA form, the CDR3 reads TGTGCCAGCAGCTTAATGGCAGGGGGGTACGAGCAGTACTTC. This sequence encodes CASSLMAGGYEQYF.

This clonotype was observed a few times. The chain combines TRBV2 with TRBJ1-1; D is unresolved. CDR1 SNHLY and CDR2 FYNNEI come from the germline V gene. The CDR3 extends over 12 amino acids. V lost 11 bases to trimming and J lost 5 bases, with 15 bases between them. CDR3 in DNA: TGTGCCGCCGGGCCAGGTGGGACTGAAGCTTTCTTT. Its translation is CAAGPGGTEAFF.

This clonotype was found many times. The V call is TRBV7-9, the J call TRBJ2-3; TRBD2 matches at 13 bases. V lost 4 bases to trimming and J lost 6 bases; unmatched junction nucleotides: 7. The CDR3 sequence is 16 residues long. Germline values: CDR1 SEHNR, CDR2 FQNEAQ (reference sequence). CDR3 residues: CASSSRTSGSADTQYF. The CDR3 DNA sequence: TGTGCCAGCAGCTCCAGGACTAGCGGGAGTGCTGATACGCAGTATTTT.

This clonotype showed up many times. The chain uses TRBV7-2 and TRBJ1-5; no clear D gene. This CDR3 contains 13 residues. The V gene's germline CDR1 is SGHTA and CDR2 FQGNSA. Deletions cut 4 bases from V and 2 bases from J, with 6 bases between. DNA for the CDR3: TGTGCCAGCAGCTCCAACGGCAATCAGCCCCAGCATTTT. This encodes CASSSNGNQPQHF. The full variable domain, in which reference TRBV7-2 and TRBJ1-5 provide the parts outside the CDR3, is GAGVSQSPSNKVTEKGKDVELRCDPISGHTALYWYRQSLGQGLEFLIYFQGNSAPDKSGLPSDRFSAERTGGSVSTLTIQRTQQEDSAVYLCASSSNGNQPQHFGDGTRLSIL.